One sample yielded the 15 T cell receptor beta chains listed below, sequenced in a study of shared clonotypes between healthy human individuals. The assay was immunoSEQ multiplex PCR, and TCRdb's table has in-frame clones only and misses some. The table records roughly 1,800,000 clones, approximately 94% of them present only once. Naive-designated CD8 cells lacked CD45RO, were positively enriched for CCR7, and omitted terminally differentiated effector memory CD45RA+ cells. Input material: naive CD8+ T cells sorted from blood. Receptors were obtained from a man aged 18 to 29 in good health.

Notes on this clone: Other DNA sequences in this specimen translate into the identical CDR3. The chain combines TRBV9 with TRBJ1-1, with a weak D call TRBD1 (5 bases). Trimming stripped 4 bases from V and 5 bases from J, with 15 bases between. CDR1 is SGDLS and CDR2 is YYNGEE in the germline V gene. CDR3 size: 14 residues. CDR3 nucleotide sequence: TGTGCCAGCAGCCCTTGGGGGGGAGGGACTGAAGCTTTCTTT. Translated, it gives CASSPWGGGTEAFF.

This clone has just one count. The chain joins TRBV11-2 to TRBJ2-7; 9 positions match TRBD1. Germline loops: CDR1 SGHAT, CDR2 FQNNGV. There are 16 residues in the CDR3. V shed 0 bases and J 1 base; nucleotides not matched to a gene: 4. CDR3 nucleotides: TGTGCCAGCAGCTTAGAACAGGGGGCCGATTCCTACGAGCAGTACTTC. Protein product: CASSLEQGADSYEQYF.

The rearrangement links TRBV5-1 to TRBJ1-1; possibly TRBD1 for D (5 bases). The CDR3 has 14 residues. Germline V gives CDR1 SGHRS, CDR2 YFSETQ. V was pared by 4 bases and J by 5 bases, with 15 bases between. The CDR3 protein is CASSPHLGVTEAFF. CDR3 nucleotides: TGCGCCAGCAGCCCCCATTTGGGGGTAACTGAAGCTTTCTTT.

The V gene is TRBV7-7, the J gene TRBJ2-7, with TRBD2 as a possible D gene (6 bases). Germline loops: CDR1 SSHAT, CDR2 FNYEAQ (reference sequence). The CDR3 covers 12 residues. Trimming left V 11 bases short and J 5 bases short, with 16 bases between. The CDR3 sequence: CALFGGRDEQYF. The CDR3 DNA sequence: TGTGCCTTGTTCGGGGGTAGGGACGAGCAGTACTTC.

The chain recombines TRBV6-6 with TRBJ2-1; maybe TRBD1 (6 bases). This CDR3 contains 15 residues. Germline V gene lookup returns CDR1 MNHNY and CDR2 SVGAGI (reference sequence). Trimming shortened V by 5 bases and J by 4 bases, and 15 bases separated the two germline ends. The CDR3 spells CASSLRTQGYNEQFF. The CDR3, as DNA: TGTGCCAGCAGTCTAAGGACCCAGGGGTACAATGAGCAGTTCTTC.

This clone showed up just once. The rearrangement uses TRBV6-6 and TRBJ2-3; D is unresolved. Between the trimmed V and J ends, which lost 8 bases and 6 bases, there was a span of 6 bases. The CDR3 covers 10 residues. Germline CDR1 reads MNHNY; CDR2 reads SVGAGI (reference sequence). DNA for the CDR3: TGTGCCAGCGTATGGGATACGCAGTATTTT. It is translated as CASVWDTQYF.

The rearrangement uses TRBV9 and TRBJ2-1; D remains ambiguous. The CDR3 consists of 13 residues. Per germline, CDR1 SGDLS and CDR2 YYNGEE. Trimming pared 0 bases from V and 4 bases from J, leaving 5 bases between. The CDR3 DNA sequence: TGTGCCAGCAGCGTAGAACTTTACAATGAGCAGTTCTTC. This translates into CASSVELYNEQFF. The full variable domain, with the rest looked up from reference TRBV9 and TRBJ2-1, is DSGVTQTPKHLITATGQRVTLRCSPRSGDLSVYWYQQSLDQGLQFLIQYYNGEERAKGNILERFSAQQFPDLHSELNLSSLELGDSALYFCASSVELYNEQFFGPGTRLTVL.

The chain uses TRBV7-9 and TRBJ1-4; 9 nucleotides line up with TRBD1. This CDR3 has 14 residues. Germline loops: CDR1 SEHNR, CDR2 FQNEAQ (reference sequence). V dropped 5 bases and J dropped 7; count of bases not matched to a gene: 5. The CDR3 region is CASSRDRAREKLFF. The CDR3 region has the DNA TGTGCCAGCAGCCGGGACAGGGCGCGTGAAAAACTGTTTTTT.

This clone appeared once. V and J are TRBV7-8 and TRBJ2-5; TRBD2 matches 14 bases. Germline CDR1 and CDR2: SGHVS and FQNEAQ. This CDR3 has 17 residues. The V and J ends lost 4 bases and 3 bases, in that order; junction bases with no gene match: 7. In DNA form, the CDR3 reads TGTGCCAGCAGCTGGGGGACTAGCGGGAGTGTGAAAGAGACCCAGTACTTC. Translated: CASSWGTSGSVKETQYF.

The rearrangement links TRBV13 to TRBJ2-3; D possibly corresponds to TRBD2 (5 bases). The CDR3 loop spans 17 amino acids. Germline CDR1 is PRHDT and CDR2 is FYEKMQ (reference sequence). V gave up 0 bases and J gave up 6 bases, with 19 bases separating them. In DNA, the CDR3 is TGTGCCAGCAGCTTAGGCCTAACCCCTAGCCTAATGGATACGCAGTATTTT. Its protein product is CASSLGLTPSLMDTQYF.

The CDR3 protein is CASSGLAGVSDEQFF. In nucleotides, the CDR3 is TGCGCCAGCAGCGGACTAGCGGGAGTGTCCGATGAGCAGTTCTTC. The chain carries TRBV5-1 and TRBJ2-1; 13 positions match TRBD2. Losses at the gene ends were 4 bases for V and 8 bases for J; bases not matched to a gene: 6. The CDR3 loop spans 15 amino acids. The V gene's germline CDR1 is SGHRS and CDR2 YFSETQ.

The chain links TRBV7-9 to TRBJ2-5; D is possibly TRBD2 (6 bases). The CDR3 extends over 13 amino acids. With 3 bases removed from V and 4 bases from J, the gap between germline ends came to 9 bases. The V gene's germline CDR1 is SEHNR and CDR2 FQNEAQ (reference sequence). Written as DNA, the CDR3 is TGTGCCAGCAGCTTCGCGGGAATAGAGACCCAGTACTTC. It yields the protein CASSFAGIETQYF.

As to this clone: The germline gene is not matched at one end of the junction; a read error may be the cause. The V call is TRBV9, the J call TRBJ1-1; 9 bases are a match to TRBD1. Germline assignment: CDR1 SGDLS and CDR2 YYNGEE. The CDR3 runs to 15 residues. CDR3 sequence (DNA): TGTGCCAGCACCGTAGGACAGGGGACGAACACTGAAGCTTTCTTT. Its protein product is CASTVGQGTNTEAFF.

The CDR3 sequence: CASSQGIGTDTQYF. The DNA of the CDR3 is TGCGCCAGCAGCCAAGGAATCGGCACAGATACGCAGTATTTT. The rearrangement links TRBV4-1 to TRBJ2-3; D unresolved. This CDR3 comprises 14 residues. Trimming removed 1 base from V and 1 base from J, with 6 bases in between. Germline loops: CDR1 MGHRA, CDR2 YSYEKL.

The rearrangement links TRBV2 to TRBJ2-1, with 11 bases aligning to TRBD2. The germline V gene has CDR1 SNHLY and CDR2 FYNNEI. CDR3 size: 17 residues. J lost 7 bases, V lost 7 bases, and 15 bases had no gene match. The CDR3 region is CASTPAWGTSGGNEQFF. As DNA, the CDR3 is TGTGCCAGCACCCCTGCATGGGGGACTAGCGGAGGTAATGAGCAGTTCTTC.